This TCR beta chain was obtained from a study of OX40 agonist ivuxolimab in advanced cancers. Study-level points and caveats: People who partly responded at 0.1-3.0 mg/kg had some of the least clonal expansion seen. Blood T cells, both CD4+ and CD8+, expanded clonally by week 6 at 0.1 to 3.0 mg/kg.

As for this clone: What it recognizes is unknown.

V was trimmed by 0 bases and J by 6 bases, leaving 6 bases between them. The CDR3 has 12 amino acids. Some clones are missing from TCRdb's copy, which holds only in-frame ones; the method was immunoSEQ multiplex PCR. Among about 18,000 clones listed, roughly 88% were seen once. The cohort excluded patients with autoimmune disease history or systemic immunosuppression. Samples were taken at baseline and on day 1 of cycles 4 and 7. The sample here was CD4+ or CD8+ T cells sorted from blood, taken in a trial of the OX40 agonist ivuxolimab. This chain uses TRBV23-1 with TRBJ2-7, with D unclear. TRBV23-1 is given ORF status, its function remaining uncertain. This clonotype was obtained from an adult with an advanced solid tumor such as melanoma, head and neck, liver or kidney cancer. CDR3 DNA: TGCGCCAGCAGTCAATCCGGGTCCGAGCAGTACTTC. It yields the protein CASSQSGSEQYF.